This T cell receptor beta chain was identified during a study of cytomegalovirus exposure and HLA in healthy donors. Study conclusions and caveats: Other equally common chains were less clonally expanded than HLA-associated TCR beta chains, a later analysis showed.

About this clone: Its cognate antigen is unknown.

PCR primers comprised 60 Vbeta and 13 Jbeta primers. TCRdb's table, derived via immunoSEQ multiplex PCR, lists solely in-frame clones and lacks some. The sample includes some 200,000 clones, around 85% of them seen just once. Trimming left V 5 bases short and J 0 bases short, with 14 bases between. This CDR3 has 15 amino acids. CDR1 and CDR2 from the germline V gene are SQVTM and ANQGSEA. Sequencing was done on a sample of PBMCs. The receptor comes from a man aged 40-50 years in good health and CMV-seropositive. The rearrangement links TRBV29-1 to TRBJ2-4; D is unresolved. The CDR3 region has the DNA TGCAGCGTTATAGACATTAGTCTAGCCAAAAACATTCAGTACTTC. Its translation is CSVIDISLAKNIQYF.